The 30 T cell receptor beta chains below all came from one sample that was sequenced in a study of cytomegalovirus exposure and HLA in healthy donors. The primer mix had 60 Vbeta and 13 Jbeta primers. Some clones are missing from TCRdb's copy, which holds only in-frame ones; the method was immunoSEQ multiplex PCR. The sample holds approximately 170,000 clones, roughly 85% seen once. The sequencing sample was made of PBMCs. The receptors originated from a boy between 2 and 10 years old in good health and CMV-seronegative.

The chain carries TRBV2 and TRBJ2-1; D perhaps matches TRBD2 (6 bases). V shed 2 bases and J shed 8 bases, with 13 bases lying between them. The CDR3 extends over 14 amino acids. Per germline, CDR1 SNHLY and CDR2 FYNNEI. CDR3 sequence reads: CASSERASVDEQFF. The CDR3, as DNA: TGTGCCAGCAGTGAAAGGGCTAGCGTAGATGAGCAGTTCTTC.

CDR3: CASSFRDRYNEQFF. The CDR3 nucleotides are TGCGCCAGCAGCTTCCGGGACAGATACAATGAGCAGTTCTTC. This chain links TRBV5-1 with TRBJ2-1; 7 bases agree with TRBD1. Germline values: CDR1 SGHRS, CDR2 YFSETQ. CDR3 length equals 14 residues. V trimming: 2 bases; J trimming: 4 bases; junction bases outside the gene matches: 3.

The J gene is TRBJ2-1, the V gene TRBV30, with TRBD2 matching over 15 bases. Trimming cost V 3 bases and J 10 bases; bases outside gene matches: 10. Germline lookup yields CDR1 GTSNPN and CDR2 SVGIG (reference sequence). This CDR3 has 16 residues. CDR3 amino acids: CAWRAAGLAGGDEQFF. CDR3 DNA: TGTGCCTGGAGGGCAGCTGGACTAGCGGGAGGGGACGAGCAGTTCTTC. The full variable domain, completed using reference TRBV30 and TRBJ2-1, is SQTIHQWPATLVQPVGSPLSLECTVEGTSNPNLYWYRQAAGRGLQLLFYSVGIGQISSEVPQNLSASRPQDRQFILSSKKLLLSDSGFYLCAWRAAGLAGGDEQFFGPGTRLTVL.

The genes are TRBV19 and TRBJ1-4, with 8 bases lining up with TRBD1. CDR1 is LNHDA and CDR2 is SQIVND in the germline V gene (reference sequence). Trimming at V came to 9 bases and at J to 3 bases, leaving 18 bases not matched to a gene. The CDR3 is made up of 18 amino acids. This chain's CDR3 is CASRLKTGAVRANEKLFF. The CDR3 DNA follows: TGTGCCAGCCGACTAAAGACAGGGGCCGTCAGGGCTAATGAAAAACTGTTTTTT.

The chain has TRBV28 and TRBJ2-7; 12 nucleotides agree with TRBD2. V was pared by 7 bases and J by 1 base, with 8 bases of the junction left unmatched. Germline V CDR1 and CDR2: MDHEN, SYDVKM. CDR3 size: 16 residues. Written as DNA, the CDR3 is TGTGCCAGCACTAGCGGGGGGGCCGGGTCGTCCTACGAGCAGTACGTC. This codes for CASTSGGAGSSYEQYV.

This chain connects TRBV10-3 to TRBJ1-5; D not certain. The length of the CDR3 is 14 residues. V gave up 3 bases and J gave up 4 bases, with 10 bases separating them. The germline V gene has CDR1 ENHRY and CDR2 SYGVKD. CDR3 DNA sequence: TGTGCCATCAGTGATCAGAACCTTAATCAGCCCCAGCATTTT. This translates into CAISDQNLNQPQHF.

The chain joins TRBV7-9 to TRBJ2-5, with D possibly being TRBD1 (6 bases). The DNA end lines up better with TRBJ2-7; the J call may be wrong. The germline V gene encodes CDR1 SEHNR and CDR2 FQNEAQ (reference sequence). The CDR3 length is 13 residues. As DNA, the CDR3 is TGTGCCAGCAGCGCTTGGACAGTATACGAGCAGTACTTC. Translation gives CASSAWTVYEQYF.

The rearrangement uses TRBV5-1 and TRBJ1-2; 7 bases match TRBD1. CDR3 length: 14 residues. V was pared by 3 bases and J by 2 bases, with 4 bases of the junction left unmatched. The germline gives CDR1 SGHRS, CDR2 YFSETQ. CDR3 coding DNA: TGCGCCAGCAGCTGGGGGGACAGAAACTATGGCTACACCTTC. Translated: CASSWGDRNYGYTF.

The chain's CDR3 is CASGLAWADTQYF. Written as DNA, the CDR3 is TGTGCCAGCGGACTAGCGTGGGCAGATACGCAGTATTTT. V is TRBV19 and J is TRBJ2-3; 9 bases are shared with TRBD2. The CDR3 spans 13 residues. Trimming cost V 9 bases and J 4 bases; bases outside gene matches: 5. Germline V gives CDR1 LNHDA, CDR2 SQIVND (reference sequence).

This clone was seen once. This rearrangement joins TRBV13 to TRBJ2-1; D is uncertain. The CDR3 loop spans 11 amino acids. Germline V gives CDR1 PRHDT, CDR2 FYEKMQ (reference sequence). Trimming took 2 bases from V and 10 from J, leaving 6 bases between them. The CDR3 region has the DNA TGTGCCAGCAGCTTATCCCGGGAGCAGTTCTTC. The encoded protein is CASSLSREQFF.

The chain is built from TRBV6-1 and TRBJ2-2, with 8 bases matching TRBD1. This CDR3 region has 16 residues. Looked up from germline, CDR1 is MNHNS and CDR2 is SASEGT. The ends lost 4 bases at V and 4 bases at J; junction bases unmatched: 8. CDR3 region: CASSGSSGGTTGELFF. Here the CDR3 DNA reads TGTGCCAGCAGTGGGTCCTCAGGGGGCACCACCGGGGAGCTGTTTTTT.

In its sample, this clone was seen once. This chain connects TRBV28 to TRBJ1-5; D remains unclear. V was trimmed by 2 bases and J by 4 bases, leaving 6 bases between them. This CDR3 comprises 13 residues. CDR1 is MDHEN and CDR2 is SYDVKM in the germline V gene. The DNA for the CDR3 is TGTGCCAGCAGTTTAAGCGTGAATCAGCCCCAGCATTTT. Its protein is CASSLSVNQPQHF.

This chain joins TRBV2 and TRBJ2-2, with 10 positions matching TRBD2. The trim removed 5 bases at V and 4 bases at J, leaving 16 bases unmatched. The germline gives CDR1 SNHLY, CDR2 FYNNEI. The CDR3 covers 19 residues. The CDR3 loop is CASSRASGGLGRGTGELFF. The CDR3 region has the DNA TGTGCCAGCAGTCGGGCTAGCGGGGGACTTGGACGGGGCACCGGGGAGCTGTTTTTT.

This chain links TRBV19 with TRBJ2-4, with a possible D match to TRBD1 (7 bases). Germline V gene lookup returns CDR1 LNHDA and CDR2 SQIVND (reference sequence). CDR3 length: 11 residues. V lost 8 bases to trimming and J lost 9 bases, with 11 bases between them. DNA of the CDR3: TGTGCCAGTTACAGGGGAGGCATTCAGTACTTC. The encoded protein is CASYRGGIQYF.

The rearrangement uses TRBV27 and TRBJ1-1, with 10 bases that match TRBD1. The CDR3 has 14 residues. The junction had 7 bases not matched to a gene; V was cut back by 2 bases and J by 10 bases. Germline CDR1 reads MNHEY; CDR2 reads SMNVEV (reference sequence). The CDR3 DNA is TGTGCCAGCAGTTTAGACCCTGACAGGGGGCGAGCTTTCTTT. Protein: CASSLDPDRGRAFF.

This chain links TRBV18 with TRBJ2-7, with TRBD1 matching over 10 bases. Germline values: CDR1 KGHSH, CDR2 LQKENI. The trim removed 3 bases at V and 7 bases at J, leaving 3 bases unmatched. This CDR3 region has 13 residues. CDR3: CASSPDRGREQYV. As DNA, the CDR3 is TGTGCCAGCTCACCGGACAGGGGGAGGGAGCAGTACGTC.

The chain is built from TRBV2 and TRBJ2-1, with D possibly TRBD1 on 5 matching bases. Germline values: CDR1 SNHLY, CDR2 FYNNEI. V was trimmed by 2 bases and J by 8 bases, leaving 19 bases between them. The CDR3 length is 16 residues. The CDR3 sequence is CASSEPAQDLWDEQFF. CDR3 nucleotides: TGTGCCAGCAGTGAACCGGCACAGGATCTTTGGGATGAGCAGTTCTTC.

This chain joins TRBV5-1 and TRBJ1-5, with 11 nucleotides matching TRBD1. There are 16 residues in the CDR3. CDR1 and CDR2 from the germline V gene are SGHRS and YFSETQ. Trimming at V came to 4 bases and at J to 3 bases, leaving 6 bases not matched to a gene. The CDR3 DNA follows: TGCGCCAGCAGCGCCGGGACAGGGGGTTTCAATCAGCCCCAGCATTTT. It translates to CASSAGTGGFNQPQHF.

The chain is built from TRBV19 and TRBJ2-2, with 10 bases aligning to TRBD1. The J segment lost 8 bases and the V segment lost 5 bases, leaving 8 bases of the junction unmatched. Germline values: CDR1 LNHDA, CDR2 SQIVND (reference sequence). The length of the CDR3 is 15 residues. The CDR3 loop reads CASSSGQGQVGELFF. The CDR3 nucleotides are TGTGCCAGTAGTTCGGGACAGGGGCAAGTGGGGGAGCTGTTTTTT.

This chain connects TRBV6-5 to TRBJ1-5; D gene ambiguous. The CDR3 contains 13 residues. Trimming took off 4 bases at V and 6 bases at J, with 10 bases between the two ends. Germline CDR1 and CDR2: MNHEY and SVGAGI. DNA of the CDR3: TGTGCCAGCAGTTCCGGAGTAGGTCAGCCCCAGCATTTT. This encodes CASSSGVGQPQHF.

The chain employs TRBV6-1 and TRBJ1-1; possibly TRBD1 for D (6 bases). Germline lookup yields CDR1 MNHNS and CDR2 SASEGT. Trimming left V 6 bases short and J 1 base short, with 9 bases between. The CDR3 length is 13 residues. This CDR3 is CASSGQRNTEAFF. The CDR3 nucleotides read TGTGCCAGCAGCGGACAGAGGAACACTGAAGCTTTCTTT.

The rearrangement joins TRBV7-9 to TRBJ2-3, with D possibly TRBD2 on 6 matching bases. The CDR3 covers 13 residues. Germline V gene sequence: CDR1 SEHNR, CDR2 FQNEAQ (reference sequence). V lost 6 bases and J 4 bases, leaving 11 bases between the germline ends. As DNA, the CDR3 is TGTGCCAGCAGACGGGAGATAGCAGATACGCAGTATTTT. This encodes CASRREIADTQYF.

J is TRBJ2-7 and V is TRBV7-2, with 8 positions matching TRBD2. Germline V lookup: CDR1 SGHTA, CDR2 FQGNSA. V lost 5 bases, J lost 3 bases, and 9 bases stayed unmatched. The CDR3 spans 15 residues. The CDR3, as DNA: TGTGCCAGCAGCCATCAAGCGGGGGCTCTCTACGAGCAGTACTTC. This translates into CASSHQAGALYEQYF.

In the case of this clone: The junction does not match germline at one end; this may be a read error. The chain recombines TRBV29-1 with TRBJ2-4; 8 nucleotides align to TRBD1. The CDR3 covers 13 residues. Germline loops: CDR1 SQVTM, CDR2 ANQGSEA. As DNA, the CDR3 is TGCAGCGTCATGACAGGGGCCACAAACATTCAGTACTTC. Translated: CSVMTGATNIQYF.

The V call is TRBV25-1, the J call TRBJ2-1; tentative D call: TRBD1 (5 bases). Germline V gene sequence: CDR1 MGHDK, CDR2 SYGVNS. Between the trimmed V and J ends, which lost 1 base and 4 bases, there was a span of 8 bases. The CDR3 is 14 amino acids. CDR3 nucleotides: TGTGCCAGCAGTGAATGGACACCGTACAATGAGCAGTTCTTC. It encodes CASSEWTPYNEQFF.

J is TRBJ2-1 and V is TRBV6-4; tentative D call: TRBD1 (7 bases). This CDR3 comprises 13 residues. Germline CDR1 and CDR2: MRHNA and SNTAGT. Trimming cost V 4 bases and J 12 bases, with 16 bases left between them. CDR3 in DNA: TGTGCCAGCAGTGCGGCGGGACAGAGGGCGCAGTTCTTC. This gives the protein CASSAAGQRAQFF.

The chain recombines TRBV6-6 with TRBJ2-7; 16 bases are shared with TRBD2. Germline V lookup: CDR1 MNHNY, CDR2 SVGAGI (reference sequence). This CDR3 region has 16 residues. V shed 2 bases and J 5 bases; nucleotides not matched to a gene: 3. DNA for the CDR3: TGTGCCAGCAGTTACGGGACTAGCGGGAGGGCCGACGAGCAGTACTTC. The encoded protein is CASSYGTSGRADEQYF.

The genes are TRBV29-1 and TRBJ1-4; 9 bases are a match to TRBD1. CDR1 and CDR2 from the germline V gene are SQVTM and ANQGSEA. The V and J ends lost 1 base and 5 bases, in that order; junction bases with no gene match: 2. The CDR3 is made up of 14 amino acids. The CDR3 coding sequence is TGCAGCGTTGAAGGGGGGACAGGGAATGAAAAACTGTTTTTT. Protein product: CSVEGGTGNEKLFF.

V is TRBV5-1 and J is TRBJ1-1, with D perhaps TRBD1 (5 bases). The CDR3 length is 15 residues. The germline CDR1 and CDR2 sequences are SGHRS and YFSETQ. The V end was cut by 0 bases, the J end by 2 bases, with 11 bases between. CDR3 protein: CASSLVAGPNTEAFF. CDR3 nucleotide sequence: TGCGCCAGCAGCTTGGTGGCAGGGCCAAACACTGAAGCTTTCTTT.

The chain links TRBV5-1 to TRBJ2-1; D not certain. The germline gives CDR1 SGHRS, CDR2 YFSETQ. Trimming left V 0 bases short and J 3 bases short, with 7 bases between. CDR3 length: 14 residues. DNA of the CDR3: TGCGCCAGCAGCTTGGGAGACAACTACAATGAGCAGTTCTTC. Protein sequence: CASSLGDNYNEQFF.